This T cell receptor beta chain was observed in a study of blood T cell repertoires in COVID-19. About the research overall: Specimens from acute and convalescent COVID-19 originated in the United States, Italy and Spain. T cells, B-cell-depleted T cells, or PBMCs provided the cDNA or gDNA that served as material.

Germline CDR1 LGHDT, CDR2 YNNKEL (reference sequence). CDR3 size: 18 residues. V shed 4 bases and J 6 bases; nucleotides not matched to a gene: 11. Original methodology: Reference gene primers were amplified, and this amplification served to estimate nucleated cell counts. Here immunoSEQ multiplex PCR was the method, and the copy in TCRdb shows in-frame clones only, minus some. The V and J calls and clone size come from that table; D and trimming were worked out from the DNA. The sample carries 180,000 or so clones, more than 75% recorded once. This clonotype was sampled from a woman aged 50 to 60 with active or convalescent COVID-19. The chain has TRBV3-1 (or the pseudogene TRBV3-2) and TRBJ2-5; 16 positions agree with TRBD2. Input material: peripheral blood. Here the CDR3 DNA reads TGTGCCAGCAGCCTACTTCCCGGGACTAGCGGGAGGGGAAAGACCCAGTACTTC. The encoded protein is CASSLLPGTSGRGKTQYF.